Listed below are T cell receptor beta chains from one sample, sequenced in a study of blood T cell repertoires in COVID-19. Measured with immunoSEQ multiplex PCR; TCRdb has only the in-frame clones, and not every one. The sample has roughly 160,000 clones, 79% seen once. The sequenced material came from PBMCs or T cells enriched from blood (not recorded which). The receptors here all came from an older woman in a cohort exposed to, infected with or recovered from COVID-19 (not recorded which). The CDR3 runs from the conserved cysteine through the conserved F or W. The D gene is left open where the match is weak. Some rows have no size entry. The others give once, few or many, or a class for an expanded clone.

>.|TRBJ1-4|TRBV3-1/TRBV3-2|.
CASSQNLAGEKLFF
TGTGCCAGCAGCCAGAACCTGGCGGGGGAAAAACTGTTTTTT
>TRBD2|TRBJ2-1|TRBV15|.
CATSPLAGGWNEQFF
TGTGCCACCAGCCCGCTAGCGGGAGGTTGGAATGAGCAGTTCTTC
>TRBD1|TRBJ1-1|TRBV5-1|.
CASSWTGGGTEAFF
TGCGCCAGCAGCTGGACAGGGGGCGGCACTGAAGCTTTCTTT
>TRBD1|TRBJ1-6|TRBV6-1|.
CASSEQGVRLESPLHF
TGTGCCAGCAGTGAACAGGGGGTAAGGTTGGAGTCACCCCTCCACTTT
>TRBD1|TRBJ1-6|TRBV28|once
CASSLTGTGPYSPLHF
TGTGCCAGCAGTTTGACCGGGACAGGACCATATTCACCCCTCCACTTT
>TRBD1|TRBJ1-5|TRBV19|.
CASTRDRGRSNQPQHF
TGTGCCAGTACCCGAGACAGGGGAAGAAGCAATCAGCCCCAGCATTTT
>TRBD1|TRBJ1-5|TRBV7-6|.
CASSFGTGGQPQHF
TGTGCCAGCAGCTTCGGGACAGGCGGCCAGCCCCAGCATTTT
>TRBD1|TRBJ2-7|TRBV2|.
CASSQDRGPYEQYF
TGTGCCAGCAGTCAGGACAGGGGACCCTACGAGCAGTACTTC
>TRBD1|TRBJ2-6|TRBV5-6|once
CASSLVFWDSNSGANVLTF
TGTGCCAGCAGCTTGGTCTTTTGGGACAGCAACTCTGGGGCCAACGTCCTGACTTTC
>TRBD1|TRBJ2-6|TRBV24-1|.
CATSDSQGASGANVLTF
TGTGCCACCAGTGATAGCCAGGGGGCGTCTGGGGCCAACGTCCTGACTTTC
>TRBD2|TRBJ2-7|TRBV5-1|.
CASSLGGGRADEQYF
TGCGCCAGCAGCTTGGGTGGCGGGAGAGCGGACGAGCAGTACTTC
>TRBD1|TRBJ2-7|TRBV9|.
CASSVGDRATYEQYF
TGTGCCAGCAGCGTAGGGGACAGGGCTACCTACGAGCAGTACTTC
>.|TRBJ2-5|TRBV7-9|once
CASSYPSRGQETQYF
TGTGCCAGCAGCTACCCCTCACGGGGCCAAGAGACCCAGTACTTC
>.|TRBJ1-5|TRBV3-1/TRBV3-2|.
CASSQDSRSNQPQHF
TGTGCCAGCAGCCAAGACAGCAGGTCCAATCAGCCCCAGCATTTT
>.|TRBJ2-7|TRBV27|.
CASRPVVGLSGSYEQYF
TGTGCCAGCAGACCTGTGGTGGGGCTTTCGGGCTCCTACGAGCAGTACTTC
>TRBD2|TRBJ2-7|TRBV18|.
CASSPSGTSGSGYEQYF
TGTGCCAGCTCACCATCCGGGACTAGCGGGAGTGGGTACGAGCAGTACTTC
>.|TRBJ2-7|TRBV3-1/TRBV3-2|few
CASSPDTGAYEQYF
TGTGCCAGCAGCCCTGATACAGGAGCCTACGAGCAGTACTTC